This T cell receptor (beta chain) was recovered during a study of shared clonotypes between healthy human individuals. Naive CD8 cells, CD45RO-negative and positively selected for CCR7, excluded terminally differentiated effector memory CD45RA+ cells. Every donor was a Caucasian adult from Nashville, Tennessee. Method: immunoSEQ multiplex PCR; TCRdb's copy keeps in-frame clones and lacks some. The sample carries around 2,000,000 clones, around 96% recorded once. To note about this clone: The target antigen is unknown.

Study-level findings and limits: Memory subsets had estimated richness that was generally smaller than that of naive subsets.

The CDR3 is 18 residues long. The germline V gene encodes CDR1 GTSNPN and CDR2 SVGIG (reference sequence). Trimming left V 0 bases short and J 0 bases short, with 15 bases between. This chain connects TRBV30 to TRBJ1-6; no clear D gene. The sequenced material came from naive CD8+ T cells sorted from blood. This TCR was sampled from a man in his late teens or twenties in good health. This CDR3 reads CAWSVKLLLGSYNSPLHF. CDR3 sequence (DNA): TGTGCCTGGAGTGTAAAACTTCTCCTGGGCTCCTATAATTCACCCCTCCACTTT. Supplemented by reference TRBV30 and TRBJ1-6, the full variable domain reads SQTIHQWPATLVQPVGSPLSLECTVEGTSNPNLYWYRQAAGRGLQLLFYSVGIGQISSEVPQNLSASRPQDRQFILSSKKLLLSDSGFYLCAWSVKLLLGSYNSPLHFGNGTRLTVT.